What follows are 24 T cell receptor beta chains derived from one specimen sequenced in a study of blood T cell repertoires in COVID-19. Sequencing was performed with immunoSEQ multiplex PCR; in TCRdb, only in-frame clones are kept and a portion is missing. The sample lists roughly 250,000 clones, roughly 82% occurring once. The sequencing sample was made of peripheral blood. The receptors originated from a woman older than 75 with active or convalescent COVID-19.

The V gene is TRBV6-6, the J gene TRBJ2-1; 7 positions agree with TRBD2. This CDR3 comprises 15 residues. The germline V gene encodes CDR1 MNHNY and CDR2 SVGAGI (reference sequence). J was trimmed by 0 bases and V by 6 bases; bases with no gene match: 5. The CDR3 loop is CASRSGGSSYNEQFF. CDR3 in DNA: TGTGCCAGCAGGTCGGGCGGGAGCTCCTACAATGAGCAGTTCTTC.

The chain couples TRBV6-5 to TRBJ2-5; a possible D gene is TRBD2 (6 bases). Trimming stripped 6 bases from V and 1 base from J, with 6 bases between. This CDR3 spans 12 amino acids. CDR1 MNHEY and CDR2 SVGAGI come from the germline V gene. As DNA, the CDR3 is TGTGCCAGCAGGACTAGCCAAGAGACCCAGTACTTC. Translated: CASRTSQETQYF.

This sequence joins TRBV2 and TRBJ2-1; tentatively, D is TRBD1 (6 bases). CDR1 and CDR2 from the germline V gene are SNHLY and FYNNEI. V was cut by 1 base and J by 6 bases, with 10 bases left in between. The CDR3 runs to 14 residues. The CDR3 loop reads CASSEGHRANEQFF. The CDR3 DNA sequence: TGTGCCAGCAGTGAAGGCCACAGGGCCAATGAGCAGTTCTTC.

The chain has TRBV21-1 and TRBJ1-5. TRBV21-1 has pseudogene status. This CDR3 is built from 15 residues. The CDR3 sequence is CASSKALAVNQPQHF. CDR3 bases: TGTGCCAGCAGCAAAGCTTTAGCGGTGAATCAGCCCCAGCATTTT.

J is TRBJ1-4 and V is TRBV30, with D maybe TRBD1 (6 bases). V dropped 3 bases and J dropped 7 bases, with 15 bases sitting between them. This CDR3 is built from 14 residues. CDR1 is GTSNPN, CDR2 SVGIG, per germline (reference sequence). CDR3 bases: TGTGCCTGGAGCCTAGGGGGGGGCTTTGAAAAACTGTTTTTT. This codes for CAWSLGGGFEKLFF.

J is TRBJ1-1 and V is TRBV4-1; D perhaps matches TRBD1 (6 bases). CDR1 is MGHRA, CDR2 YSYEKL, per germline. The CDR3 extends over 14 amino acids. V lost 3 bases and J 1 base, leaving 9 bases between the germline ends. The DNA for the CDR3 is TGCGCCAGCAGCCACCCGGGACAGAACACTGAAGCTTTCTTT. Translating it yields CASSHPGQNTEAFF.

The chain links TRBV11-2 to TRBJ1-4; D is unclear. The V and J ends lost 0 bases and 8 bases respectively, with 13 bases between them. The germline V gene has CDR1 SGHAT and CDR2 FQNNGV. This CDR3 is built from 15 residues. CDR3 nucleotides: TGTGCCAGCAGCTTAGATCAGGCGGGCTCGGAAAAACTGTTTTTT. It specifies CASSLDQAGSEKLFF.

The V call is TRBV4-2, the J call TRBJ2-5, with 9 nucleotides matching TRBD1. The CDR3 runs 17 residues. CDR1 is LGHNA, CDR2 YNFKEQ, per germline. V was clipped by 0 bases and J by 5 bases; unmatched bases: 10. The CDR3 reads CASSQDLNRGRLETQYF. The CDR3 coding sequence is TGTGCCAGCAGCCAAGACCTCAACAGGGGGCGTTTGGAGACCCAGTACTTC.

The chain carries TRBV28 and TRBJ1-1, with D possibly TRBD1 on 5 matching bases. V was clipped by 2 bases and J by 3 bases, with 16 bases between them. CDR1 is MDHEN, CDR2 SYDVKM, per germline. The CDR3 spans 16 residues. CDR3 nucleotides: TGTGCCAGCAGTTTACAGGGAAGAGGTGAGGACACTGAAGCTTTCTTT. Protein: CASSLQGRGEDTEAFF.

This chain joins TRBV3-1 (or the pseudogene TRBV3-2) and TRBJ2-7; 9 bases are shared with TRBD2. The CDR3 runs 13 residues. The trim removed 1 base at V and 7 bases at J, leaving 2 bases unmatched. CDR1 LGHDT and CDR2 YNNKEL come from the germline V gene (reference sequence). CDR3 bases: TGTGCCAGCAGCCAAGGGCTAGCGGGAGAGCAGTACTTC. Translation: CASSQGLAGEQYF.

This rearrangement joins TRBV30 to TRBJ1-2; D is undetermined. Germline V lookup: CDR1 GTSNPN, CDR2 SVGIG (reference sequence). Deletions cut 3 bases from V and 2 bases from J, with 10 bases between. The CDR3 has 13 residues. The CDR3 loop reads CAWSLSLNYGYTF. In DNA form, the CDR3 reads TGTGCCTGGAGCCTGTCCTTGAACTATGGCTACACCTTC.

This chain uses TRBV5-6 with TRBJ2-4, with D possibly matching TRBD2 (6 bases). CDR3 size: 17 residues. V lost 4 bases and J lost 8, with 25 bases in between. CDR1 is SGHDT, CDR2 YYEEEE, per germline. This chain's CDR3 is CASSVTGREWDGHIQYF. For the CDR3, the DNA is TGTGCCAGCAGCGTCACCGGGCGGGAATGGGATGGTCACATTCAGTACTTC. Variable domain in full (rest from reference TRBV5-6 and TRBJ2-4): DAGVTQSPTHLIKTRGQQVTLRCSPKSGHDTVSWYQQALGQGPQFIFQYYEEEERQRGNFPDRFSGHQFPNYSSELNVNALLLGDSALYLCASSVTGREWDGHIQYFGAGTRLSVL.

This chain joins TRBV7-9 and TRBJ1-5; D might be TRBD1 (6 bases). Germline V gene data show CDR1 as SEHNR and CDR2 as FQNEAQ (reference sequence). V was shortened by 1 base and J by 6 bases, with 7 bases between the two germline ends. The CDR3 totals 13 residues. The CDR3 DNA follows: TGTGCCAGCAGCTTAGACAGGGCTCAGCCCCAGCATTTT. The encoded protein is CASSLDRAQPQHF.

This chain joins TRBV12-3 or TRBV12-4 and TRBJ1-5; unclear D gene. V was trimmed by 6 bases and J by 4 bases, leaving 10 bases between them. The CDR3 has 13 residues. The CDR3 reads CASRWAENQPQHF. For the CDR3, the DNA is TGTGCCAGCAGGTGGGCAGAGAATCAGCCCCAGCATTTT.

The DNA for the CDR3 is TGTGCCAGCAGTGAGGTCAGGGGTGAAAAACTGTTTTTT. Translation gives CASSEVRGEKLFF. V and J are TRBV2 and TRBJ1-4; D may be TRBD1 (6 bases). Germline V CDR1 and CDR2: SNHLY, FYNNEI. The V end was cut by 3 bases, the J end by 7 bases, with 9 bases between. The CDR3 is 13 residues long.

The chain employs TRBV5-1 and TRBJ1-1, with 7 bases identical to TRBD1. Germline CDR1 is SGHRS and CDR2 is YFSETQ. The CDR3 covers 14 residues. Germline trimming cut 1 base from V and 4 bases from J; bases unmatched to any gene: 4. The CDR3 DNA follows: TGCGCCAGCAGCTTGCAGGGGGACGTCACTGAAGCTTTCTTT. Amino acid sequence: CASSLQGDVTEAFF.

In this sample, this clone turned up a few times. Other DNA sequences of this sample code for an identical CDR3. V usage is TRBV6-4 and J usage is TRBJ1-1; 8 bases fit TRBD1. The junction had 4 bases not matched to a gene; V was cut back by 6 bases and J by 4 bases. The germline gives CDR1 MRHNA, CDR2 SNTAGT. The CDR3 runs to 13 residues. The CDR3 nucleotides read TGTGCCAGCAGCGTAGACAGGGGCACTGAAGCTTTCTTT. Translated: CASSVDRGTEAFF.

In its sample, this clone was seen once. An end of the junction does not agree with germline; a read error may underlie this. This chain's CDR3 is CASSLGVGTSIKTQYF. CDR3 in DNA: TGTGCTAGCAGCTTGGGCGTCGGGACTAGCATAAAGACCCAGTACTTC. The chain has TRBV7-7 and TRBJ2-5, with TRBD2 matching over 9 bases. This CDR3 is built from 16 residues. Germline assignment: CDR1 SSHAT and CDR2 FNYEAQ (reference sequence).

The chain combines TRBV2 with TRBJ1-5; D possibly corresponds to TRBD1 (6 bases). The CDR3 loop spans 14 amino acids. Germline values: CDR1 SNHLY, CDR2 FYNNEI. V shed 1 base and J shed 6 bases, with 10 bases lying between them. CDR3 sequence: CASSEGTARQPQHF. DNA of the CDR3: TGTGCCAGCAGTGAAGGGACAGCACGTCAGCCCCAGCATTTT.

The chain links TRBV4-1 to TRBJ2-7, with TRBD2 identical over 12 bases. In germline, CDR1 is MGHRA, CDR2 YSYEKL. The CDR3 consists of 15 residues. The J segment lost 2 bases and the V segment lost 6 bases, leaving 5 bases of the junction unmatched. The CDR3 region is CASRRLAGDAYEQYF. The CDR3, as DNA: TGCGCCAGCAGACGACTAGCGGGGGACGCCTACGAGCAGTACTTC.

This clone was found once. J is TRBJ2-5 and V is TRBV6-6, with D possibly matching TRBD2 (5 bases). Germline V gives CDR1 MNHNY, CDR2 SVGAGI (reference sequence). V lost 1 base and J lost 2, with 11 bases in between. This CDR3 spans 15 amino acids. CDR3 nucleotide sequence: TGTGCCAGCAGTTACTTTGGCAGGACTCAAGAGACCCAGTACTTC. Its protein product is CASSYFGRTQETQYF.

V gene TRBV5-1 combines with J gene TRBJ2-2; 8 bases agree with TRBD1. The germline V gene encodes CDR1 SGHRS and CDR2 YFSETQ. The V gene end was trimmed by 4 bases and the J gene end by 0 bases; junction bases not matched to a gene: 8. This CDR3 spans 17 amino acids. CDR3 loop: CASSPGQGAPNTGELFF. For the CDR3, the DNA is TGCGCCAGCAGCCCGGGTCAGGGGGCGCCGAACACCGGGGAGCTGTTTTTT.

J is TRBJ1-2 and V is TRBV7-9, with 7 bases aligning to TRBD1. In germline, CDR1 is SEHNR, CDR2 FQNEAQ (reference sequence). V gave up 1 base and J gave up 5 bases; unmatched junction bases: 7. This CDR3 has 15 residues. For the CDR3, the DNA is TGTGCCAGCAGCTTAGAAGGCAGGGGGAGGTATGGCTACACCTTC. It translates to CASSLEGRGRYGYTF. The complete variable domain, with remaining parts taken from reference TRBV7-9 and TRBJ1-2, reads DTGVSQNPRHKITKRGQNVTFRCDPISEHNRLYWYRQTLGQGPEFLTYFQNEAQLEKSRLLSDRFSAERPKGSFSTLEIQRTEQGDSAMYLCASSLEGRGRYGYTFGSGTRLTVV.

This clone appeared once. This chain links TRBV5-4 with TRBJ2-2; 11 nucleotides align to TRBD2. Unmatched junction bases numbered 9, after V lost 4 bases and J lost 7 bases. Germline loops: CDR1 SGHNT, CDR2 YYREEE (reference sequence). CDR3 length: 16 residues. CDR3 amino acids: CASSPTSGGGHGELFF. CDR3 coding DNA: TGTGCCAGCAGCCCAACTAGCGGGGGAGGACACGGGGAGCTGTTTTTT.